The clone carrying this T cell receptor beta chain was detected only a few times. There are 15 residues in the CDR3. The junction had 5 bases not matched to a gene; V was cut back by 0 bases and J by 8 bases. Germline V lookup: CDR1 DFQATT, CDR2 SNEGSKA (reference sequence). TCRdb called the RT-PCR reads again in MiXCR, with one record for every CDR3 protein. The repertoire consists of fewer than 800,000 distinct CDR3 sequences, with approximately 15% occurring once and the leading ten covering 3.6%. The sample taken for sequencing was memory CD4+ T cells from blood. The source of this sequence is a female donor in good health, serving as a healthy control. The V call is TRBV20-1, the J call TRBJ1-6, with TRBD1 identical over 9 bases. CDR3 amino acids: CSARDLRTGDSPLHF. Written as DNA, the CDR3 is TGCAGTGCTAGAGATCTAAGGACAGGGGATTCACCCCTCCACTTT.